This entry lists 4 T cell receptor beta chains sequenced from one sample in a study of blood T cells in healthy people across ages (dated by TCRdb to about 2015). Libraries were made using 5' RACE. These reads were obtained on an Illumina HiSeq 2500. A second PCR of about 6 to 12 cycles was performed with a sample-barcoded 5' primer and a J-beta primer mix. Through fastp at Q25 and MiXCR, TCRdb rebuilt clones from the public reads, retaining in-frame beta chains. Rows are combined by CDR3 protein, so each entry shows the most common genes and DNA. Present in this sample are 1 million or so distinct CDR3 sequences, roughly a quarter of which were seen just once. 0.65% to 0.75% of the sample goes to the ten largest clones. The sample was also linked to a second study, of T cells of mothers and their children.

The sequenced material came from blood. The receptors originated from a girl aged 2 to 10 in good health.

The rearrangement joins TRBV6-6 to TRBJ1-1; D is uncertain. The V end was cut by 5 bases, the J end by 11 bases, with 9 bases between. The CDR3 loop spans 10 amino acids. Germline V gene sequence: CDR1 MNHNY, CDR2 SVGAGI (reference sequence). The CDR3 loop is CASSSSRAFF. The CDR3 DNA reads as TGTGCCAGCAGTAGTTCCCGGGCTTTCTTT.

The chain joins TRBV18 to TRBJ2-3; unclear D gene. V was clipped by 3 bases and J by 0 bases, with 10 bases between them. Germline V gene data show CDR1 as KGHSH and CDR2 as LQKENI. The CDR3 sequence is 15 residues long. Here the CDR3 DNA reads TGTGCCAGCTCACCGAACTCCCTTAGCACAGATACGCAGTATTTT. Protein sequence: CASSPNSLSTDTQYF.

The CDR3 nucleotides read TGTGCCAGCAGACGACGACAGGGTGGGTTCGATGAGCAGTTCTTC. As protein: CASRRRQGGFDEQFF. This sequence joins TRBV14 and TRBJ2-5; 7 bases agree with TRBD1. The J call may be wrong; the DNA end is better matched by TRBJ2-1. CDR3 length equals 15 residues. Germline V gives CDR1 SGHDN, CDR2 FVKESK.

This clonotype was recorded many times. The rearrangement joins TRBV12-3 or TRBV12-4 to TRBJ2-7; D possibly corresponds to TRBD2 (5 bases). With 6 bases removed from V and 6 bases from J, the gap between germline ends came to 12 bases. This CDR3 is 12 amino acids long. CDR3 loop: CASSPDRGEQYF. DNA of the CDR3: TGTGCCAGCAGCCCCGATCGGGGCGAGCAGTACTTC.